The 14 T cell receptor beta chains in this list originate from one sample, sequenced in a study of CD8 T cells in ankylosing spondylitis (TCRdb year 2017). The receptor library was made with 5' RACE. The instrument was an Illumina HiSeq 2500. The public reads were reanalyzed by TCRdb: fastp trimming at Q25, MiXCR alignment, in-frame beta chains only. Every distinct CDR3 protein forms one entry, paired with its most common genes and DNA. Across this sample there are about 33,000 distinct CDR3 sequences, with approximately 9.9% seen only once. The ten biggest clones cover 20% to 25% of the sample. The sample taken for sequencing was synovial fluid, either unsorted or a sorted T cell fraction (not recorded which). The receptor set was obtained from a male donor with ankylosing spondylitis.

This clonotype was seen more than once but under ten times. The chain has TRBV28 and TRBJ2-3; D ambiguous. CDR1 is MDHEN and CDR2 is SYDVKM in the germline V gene. Between the trimmed V and J ends, which lost 4 bases and 2 bases, there was a span of 4 bases. The length of the CDR3 is 12 residues. CDR3 bases: TGTGCCAGCAGTTCCCTCACAGATACGCAGTATTTT. Its protein is CASSSLTDTQYF.

The chain has TRBV12-3 or TRBV12-4 and TRBJ2-5; D not certain. Trimming cost V 0 bases and J 0 bases, with 11 bases left between them. The CDR3 length is 16 residues. The DNA of the CDR3 is TGTGCCAGCAGTTTAGCCGTAGTTGGGTACCAAGAGACCCAGTACTTC. Translating it yields CASSLAVVGYQETQYF.

The CDR3 loop is CASSPPGTLYEQYF. DNA of the CDR3: TGTGCCAGCTCACCGCCCGGGACTCTGTACGAGCAGTACTTC. This chain connects TRBV18 to TRBJ2-7; tentatively, D is TRBD2 (6 bases). Trimming left V 3 bases short and J 4 bases short, with 13 bases between. CDR1 is KGHSH, CDR2 LQKENI, per germline. This CDR3 has 14 amino acids. Supplemented by reference TRBV18 and TRBJ2-7, the full variable domain reads NAGVMQNPRHLVRRRGQEARLRCSPMKGHSHVYWYRQLPEEGLKFMVYLQKENIIDESGMPKERFSAEFPKEGPSILRIQQVVRGDSAAYFCASSPPGTLYEQYFGPGTRLTVT.

This clonotype was picked up a small number of times. The genes are TRBV6-5 and TRBJ2-7; D may correspond to TRBD1 or TRBD2 (5 bases each). The CDR3 runs to 13 residues. Germline-derived CDR1 and CDR2 are MNHEY and SVGAGI. Between the trimmed V and J ends, which lost 2 bases and 3 bases, there was a span of 8 bases. This CDR3 reads CASSYGDGYEQYF. Here the CDR3 DNA reads TGTGCCAGCAGTTACGGGGACGGCTACGAGCAGTACTTC.

This clonotype was counted at least ten times. The rearrangement uses TRBV20-1 and TRBJ2-3, with no clear D. Germline V gene lookup returns CDR1 DFQATT and CDR2 SNEGSKA (reference sequence). Trimming pared 2 bases from V and 3 bases from J, leaving 18 bases between. The CDR3 is made up of 16 amino acids. The CDR3 DNA reads as TGCAGTGCTAGACGGAGACACCAAGGGCGGACAGATACGCAGTATTTT. Translating it yields CSARRRHQGRTDTQYF.

This clonotype was counted many times. This rearrangement joins TRBV29-1 to TRBJ2-4; D remains ambiguous. There are 15 residues in the CDR3. V lost 8 bases to trimming and J lost 1 base, with 18 bases between them. Germline lookup yields CDR1 SQVTM and CDR2 ANQGSEA. This chain's CDR3 is CSTQTTFGAKNIQYF. The CDR3, as DNA: TGCAGCACCCAGACAACTTTTGGGGCCAAAAACATTCAGTACTTC. The variable domain in full, completed from reference TRBV29-1 and TRBJ2-4, reads SAVISQKPSRDICQRGTSLTIQCQVDSQVTMMFWYRQQPGQSLTLIATANQGSEATYESGFVIDKFPISRPNLTFSTLTVSNMSPEDSSIYLCSTQTTFGAKNIQYFGAGTRLSVL.

This clonotype has a count of ten or more. V gene TRBV7-9 combines with J gene TRBJ1-2, with D perhaps TRBD1 (6 bases). The CDR3 sequence is 14 residues long. Germline-derived CDR1 and CDR2 are SEHNR and FQNEAQ (reference sequence). The ends were cut back, 5 bases at V and 5 bases at J, with 15 bases in the middle. The CDR3 DNA follows: TGTGCCAGCAGCCATACAGCCGGACAGTATGGCTACACCTTC. Its translation is CASSHTAGQYGYTF.

This clonotype was seen many times. V usage is TRBV5-1 and J usage is TRBJ2-1; D gene uncertain. CDR1 SGHRS and CDR2 YFSETQ come from the germline V gene. Trimming removed 0 bases from V and 4 bases from J, with 8 bases in between. CDR3 length: 14 residues. The CDR3 region is CASSLVLEYNEQFF. The CDR3 DNA reads as TGCGCCAGCAGCTTGGTTTTGGAGTACAATGAGCAGTTCTTC.

This clonotype was seen more than once but under ten times. This sequence joins TRBV9 and TRBJ2-3; 9 bases fit TRBD2. This CDR3 comprises 17 residues. V shed 2 bases, J shed 4 bases, and the junction held 11 bases outside the gene matches. CDR1 and CDR2 (germline): SGDLS, YYNGEE. The CDR3 DNA follows: TGTGCCAGCAGCGTTGAGGGGAGTAGCGGGAGCTCAGATACGCAGTATTTT. Amino acids: CASSVEGSSGSSDTQYF.

In its sample, this clonotype was seen many times. The V gene is TRBV6-1, the J gene TRBJ1-1; D remains ambiguous. V gave up 6 bases and J gave up 3 bases, with 8 bases separating them. This CDR3 has 12 residues. Per the germline V gene, CDR1 is MNHNS and CDR2 is SASEGT. The CDR3 nucleotides read TGTGCCAGCAGGAACCGGGACACTGAAGCTTTCTTT. Protein: CASRNRDTEAFF.

This clonotype was counted between two and nine times. The chain is built from TRBV11-3 and TRBJ1-1; D possibly corresponds to TRBD1 (5 bases). V was cut by 7 bases and J by 8 bases, with 14 bases left in between. CDR1 and CDR2 (germline): SGHNT, YENEEA. The CDR3 extends over 12 amino acids. The CDR3 loop reads CASIDWDGEAFF. CDR3 nucleotides: TGTGCCAGCATTGATTGGGACGGCGAAGCTTTCTTT.

This rearrangement joins TRBV7-3 to TRBJ2-1; maybe TRBD2 (6 bases). Trimming cost V 6 bases and J 4 bases, with 19 bases left between them. CDR1 and CDR2 from the germline V gene are SGHTA and FQGTGA. CDR3 length: 16 amino acids. The CDR3 protein is CASRKSHGLKYNEQFF. For the CDR3, the DNA is TGTGCCAGCAGAAAATCCCACGGACTAAAGTACAATGAGCAGTTCTTC.

CDR3 sequence: CAWIGNTEAFF. The CDR3 nucleotides are TGTGCCTGGATAGGGAACACTGAAGCTTTCTTT. This sequence joins TRBV30 and TRBJ1-1; D remains ambiguous. Deletions cut 4 bases from V and 1 base from J, with 4 bases between. The CDR3 totals 11 residues. Germline lookup yields CDR1 GTSNPN and CDR2 SVGIG (reference sequence).

This clonotype came up a few times. The V gene is TRBV6-1, the J gene TRBJ2-7, with D possibly being TRBD1 (6 bases). The CDR3 contains 12 residues. Germline V gene lookup returns CDR1 MNHNS and CDR2 SASEGT. V was clipped by 2 bases and J by 12 bases, with 14 bases between them. As DNA, the CDR3 is TGTGCCAGCAGTGAATGGTCGGGACATCGGTACTTC. Translated, it gives CASSEWSGHRYF.